This T cell receptor beta chain was identified in a study of circulating tumor DNA in untreated peripheral T-cell lymphoma. Measured with immunoSEQ multiplex PCR; TCRdb has only the in-frame clones, and not every one. The sample has fewer than 7,500 clones; 70% to 80% are singletons. This CDR3 is built from 15 residues. Germline CDR1 and CDR2: SGHNT and YENEEA. V was pared by 5 bases and J by 7 bases, with 5 bases of the junction left unmatched. The TCR originated in a human donor with peripheral T-cell lymphoma. The V gene is TRBV11-3, the J gene TRBJ2-1, with 13 positions matching TRBD2. The specimen was tumor tissue. CDR3 region: CASSPWTSGGNEQFF. The DNA of the CDR3 is TGTGCCAGCAGCCCATGGACTAGCGGGGGAAATGAGCAGTTCTTC.